The 5 T cell receptor beta chains below were found in one sample sequenced in a study of cytomegalovirus exposure and HLA in healthy donors. Primers: 60 Vbeta forward and 13 Jbeta reverse. Using immunoSEQ multiplex PCR, the repertoire was profiled, and TCRdb retains in-frame clones only, with some absent. The sample has about 170,000 clones, approximately 80% seen once; the top ten hold approximately 1.2%. The specimen was PBMCs. The receptors stem from a boy aged 2-15 years in good health and CMV-seronegative.

V and J are TRBV6-5 and TRBJ1-1; D is ambiguous. Looked up from germline, CDR1 is MNHEY and CDR2 is SVGAGI. V lost 7 bases and J lost 4, with 13 bases in between. The CDR3 sequence is 13 residues long. CDR3 in amino acids: CASTFTAGTEAFF. CDR3 in DNA: TGTGCCAGCACCTTCACCGCCGGCACTGAAGCTTTCTTT.

This clone has a single count. The chain has TRBV30 and TRBJ2-1; 12 bases fit TRBD2. Germline assignment: CDR1 GTSNPN and CDR2 SVGIG (reference sequence). Trimming at V came to 2 bases and at J to 7 bases, leaving 9 bases not matched to a gene. The CDR3 totals 16 residues. The CDR3 protein is CAWSYPASGGENEQFF. The CDR3 nucleotides read TGTGCCTGGAGTTACCCCGCTAGCGGGGGGGAGAATGAGCAGTTCTTC. Based on the CDR3 plus reference TRBV30 and TRBJ2-1, the full variable domain is SQTIHQWPATLVQPVGSPLSLECTVEGTSNPNLYWYRQAAGRGLQLLFYSVGIGQISSEVPQNLSASRPQDRQFILSSKKLLLSDSGFYLCAWSYPASGGENEQFFGPGTRLTVL.

Turning to this clone: This same CDR3 is encoded by further DNA sequences in the sample. The CDR3 loop reads CASSLGQGTEAFF. As DNA, the CDR3 is TGTGCCAGCAGCTTAGGACAGGGGACTGAAGCTTTCTTT. V is TRBV7-6 and J is TRBJ1-1; 8 bases fit TRBD1. Unmatched junction bases numbered 0, after V lost 1 base and J lost 5 bases. The V gene's germline CDR1 is SGHVS and CDR2 FNYEAQ. The CDR3 is 13 amino acids.

For the CDR3, the DNA is TGTGCCAGCTCACCACGGGACAGGGGGCTCGAGACCCAGTACTTC. Protein: CASSPRDRGLETQYF. V is TRBV18 and J is TRBJ2-5; TRBD1 matches at 12 bases. J lost 5 bases, V lost 1 base, and 2 bases had no gene match. Germline-derived CDR1 and CDR2 are KGHSH and LQKENI. There are 15 residues in the CDR3.

V usage is TRBV7-2 and J usage is TRBJ1-1, with D possibly matching TRBD1 (6 bases). The CDR3 loop spans 20 amino acids. CDR1 SGHTA and CDR2 FQGNSA come from the germline V gene. The V and J ends lost 0 bases and 4 bases respectively, with 27 bases between them. CDR3 amino acids: CASSLAGPYRARQRSTEAFF. CDR3 in DNA: TGTGCCAGCAGCTTAGCTGGGCCTTACAGGGCCCGGCAAAGGAGCACTGAAGCTTTCTTT.